One sample yielded the 3 T cell receptor beta chains listed below, sequenced in a study of blood T cell repertoires in COVID-19. Only in-frame clones appear in the TCRdb table, and some are missing; sequencing was by immunoSEQ multiplex PCR. The sample includes about 120,000 clones, about 92% of them seen just once. The sequenced sample consisted of peripheral blood. The receptors here all came from a middle-aged man with active COVID-19.

The J gene is TRBJ2-3, the V gene TRBV5-5; 8 nucleotides line up with TRBD1. Germline V gene lookup returns CDR1 SGHKS and CDR2 YYEKEE (reference sequence). Germline trimming cut 4 bases from V and 8 bases from J; bases unmatched to any gene: 12. CDR3 length equals 15 residues. Here the CDR3 reads CASSQGTATGGTQYF. The CDR3 DNA sequence: TGTGCCAGCAGCCAAGGGACCGCCACAGGGGGTACGCAGTATTTT.

The chain links TRBV6-5 to TRBJ2-1; TRBD2 matches 9 bases. This CDR3 contains 15 residues. The germline V gene encodes CDR1 MNHEY and CDR2 SVGAGI. V shed 7 bases and J 12 bases; nucleotides not matched to a gene: 16. This CDR3 is CASNRASGIGGGQFF. CDR3 coding DNA: TGTGCCAGCAACCGGGCTAGCGGGATCGGAGGGGGGCAGTTCTTC.

This clone was seen more than once but under ten times. The sample has other DNA sequences that encode this CDR3 too. The chain has TRBV5-1 and TRBJ2-3; tentatively, D is TRBD2 (5 bases). CDR1 SGHRS and CDR2 YFSETQ come from the germline V gene. V was clipped by 0 bases and J by 2 bases, with 10 bases between them. This CDR3 is built from 15 residues. The CDR3 DNA follows: TGCGCCAGCAGCTTGGCCAGCGGAGTCACAGATACGCAGTATTTT. Amino acid sequence: CASSLASGVTDTQYF.